This T cell receptor beta chain originates from a study of blood T cell repertoires in COVID-19. In the original processing: Counts of nucleated cells, estimated from reference gene primer amplification, were obtained. Data came from immunoSEQ multiplex PCR; TCRdb stores just in-frame clones and leaves some out. V and J calls and clone size are copied from that table; D and trimming were computed from the DNA. The sample holds 70,000 to 90,000 clones, about four fifths seen once. This CDR3 is built from 15 residues. In germline, CDR1 is MDHEN, CDR2 SYDVKM. V gave up 6 bases and J gave up 2 bases, with 14 bases separating them.

The sequence derives from an elderly woman with acute or convalescent COVID-19. V gene TRBV28 combines with J gene TRBJ1-3; possible D gene TRBD1, 6 bases. The specimen sequenced was peripheral blood. The CDR3 protein is CASSSGVVTGNTIYF. DNA for the CDR3: TGTGCCAGCAGCTCAGGGGTGGTGACTGGAAACACCATATATTTT.